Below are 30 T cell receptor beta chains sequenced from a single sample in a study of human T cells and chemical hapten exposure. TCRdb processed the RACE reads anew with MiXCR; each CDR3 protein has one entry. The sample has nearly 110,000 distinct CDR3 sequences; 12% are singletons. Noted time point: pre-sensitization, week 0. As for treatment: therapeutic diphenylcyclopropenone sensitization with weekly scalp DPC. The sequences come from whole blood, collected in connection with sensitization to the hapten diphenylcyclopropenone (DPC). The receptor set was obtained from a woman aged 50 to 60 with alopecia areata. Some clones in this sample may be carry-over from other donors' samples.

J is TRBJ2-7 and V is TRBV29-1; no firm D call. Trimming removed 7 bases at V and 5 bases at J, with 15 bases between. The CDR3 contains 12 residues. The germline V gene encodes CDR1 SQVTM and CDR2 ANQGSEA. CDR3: CSDEHGRNEQYF. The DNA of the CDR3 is TGCAGCGATGAGCACGGGCGGAACGAGCAGTACTTC.

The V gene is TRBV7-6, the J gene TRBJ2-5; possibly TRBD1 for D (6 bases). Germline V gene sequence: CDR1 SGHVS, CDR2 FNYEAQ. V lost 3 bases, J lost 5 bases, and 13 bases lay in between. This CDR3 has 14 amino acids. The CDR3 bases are TGTGCCAGCAGCTTTTCAACAGGGATTGAGACCCAGTACTTC. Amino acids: CASSFSTGIETQYF.

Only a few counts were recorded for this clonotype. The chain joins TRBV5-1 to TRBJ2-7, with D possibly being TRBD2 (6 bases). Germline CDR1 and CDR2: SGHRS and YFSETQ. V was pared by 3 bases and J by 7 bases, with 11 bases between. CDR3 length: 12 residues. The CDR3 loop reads CASSWGEQEQYF. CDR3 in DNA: TGCGCCAGCAGCTGGGGGGAACAGGAGCAGTACTTC.

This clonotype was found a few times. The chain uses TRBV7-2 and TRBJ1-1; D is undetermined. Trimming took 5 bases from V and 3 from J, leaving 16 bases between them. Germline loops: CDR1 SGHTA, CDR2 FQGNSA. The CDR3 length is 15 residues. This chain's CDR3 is CASSLTLRVDTEAFF. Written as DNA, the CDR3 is TGTGCCAGCAGCCTAACCCTTCGGGTGGACACTGAAGCTTTCTTT.

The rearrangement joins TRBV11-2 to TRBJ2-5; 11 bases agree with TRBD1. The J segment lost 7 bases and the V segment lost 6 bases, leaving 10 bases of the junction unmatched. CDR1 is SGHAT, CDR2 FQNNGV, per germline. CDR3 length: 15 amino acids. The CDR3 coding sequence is TGTGCCAGCAGTGCCCGGACAGGGGGCATTCGGACCCAGTACTTC. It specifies CASSARTGGIRTQYF.

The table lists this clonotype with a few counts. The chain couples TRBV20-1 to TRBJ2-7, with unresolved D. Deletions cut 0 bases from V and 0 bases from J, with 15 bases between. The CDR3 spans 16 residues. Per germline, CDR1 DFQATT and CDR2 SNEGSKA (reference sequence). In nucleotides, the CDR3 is TGCAGTGCTAGAGACCAGACGCCGCCGGGCTCCTACGAGCAGTACTTC. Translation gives CSARDQTPPGSYEQYF.

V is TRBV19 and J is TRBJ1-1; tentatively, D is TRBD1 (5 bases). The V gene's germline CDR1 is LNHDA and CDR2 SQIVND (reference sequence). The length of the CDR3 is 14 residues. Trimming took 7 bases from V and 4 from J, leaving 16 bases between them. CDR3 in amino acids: CASTLREGITEAFF. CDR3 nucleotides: TGTGCCAGTACCCTCAGGGAAGGGATCACTGAAGCTTTCTTT.

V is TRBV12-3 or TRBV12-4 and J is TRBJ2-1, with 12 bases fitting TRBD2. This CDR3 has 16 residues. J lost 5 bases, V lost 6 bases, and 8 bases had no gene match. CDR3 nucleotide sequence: TGTGCCAGCAGCCAAAGGACTAGCGGGACTCACAATGAGCAGTTCTTC. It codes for CASSQRTSGTHNEQFF.

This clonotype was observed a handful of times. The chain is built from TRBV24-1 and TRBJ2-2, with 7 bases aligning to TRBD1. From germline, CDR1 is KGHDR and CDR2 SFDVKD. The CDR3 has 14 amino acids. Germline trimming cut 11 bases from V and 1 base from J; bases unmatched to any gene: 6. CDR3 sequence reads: CASRDRQNTGELFF. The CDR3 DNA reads TGTGCCAGTAGGGACAGACAGAACACCGGGGAGCTGTTTTTT.

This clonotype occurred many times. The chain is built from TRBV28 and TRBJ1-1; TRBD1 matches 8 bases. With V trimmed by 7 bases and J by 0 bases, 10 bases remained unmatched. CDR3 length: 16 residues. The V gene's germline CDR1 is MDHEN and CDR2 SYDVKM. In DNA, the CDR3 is TGTGCCAGCACTCCGAGTAGGGGACAGGTGAACACTGAAGCTTTCTTT. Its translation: CASTPSRGQVNTEAFF.

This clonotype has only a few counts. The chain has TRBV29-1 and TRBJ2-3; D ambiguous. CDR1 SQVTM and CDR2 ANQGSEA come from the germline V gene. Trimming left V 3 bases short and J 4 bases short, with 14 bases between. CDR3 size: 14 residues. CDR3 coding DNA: TGCAGCGTTGAGTCAGGCATCCCCGCAGATACGCAGTATTTT. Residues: CSVESGIPADTQYF.

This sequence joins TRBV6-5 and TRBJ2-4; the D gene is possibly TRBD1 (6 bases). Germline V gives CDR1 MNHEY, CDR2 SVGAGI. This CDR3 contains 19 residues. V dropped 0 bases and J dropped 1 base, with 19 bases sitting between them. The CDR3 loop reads CASSYSISGRQGAKNIQYF. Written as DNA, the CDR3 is TGTGCCAGCAGTTACTCCATTTCCGGACGGCAGGGGGCCAAAAACATTCAGTACTTC.

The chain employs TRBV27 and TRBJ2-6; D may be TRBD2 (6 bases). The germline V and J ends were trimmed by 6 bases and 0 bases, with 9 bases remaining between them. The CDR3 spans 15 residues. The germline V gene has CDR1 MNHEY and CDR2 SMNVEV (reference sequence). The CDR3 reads CASRGRDSGANVLTF. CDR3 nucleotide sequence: TGTGCCAGCAGGGGGCGGGACTCTGGGGCCAACGTCCTGACTTTC.

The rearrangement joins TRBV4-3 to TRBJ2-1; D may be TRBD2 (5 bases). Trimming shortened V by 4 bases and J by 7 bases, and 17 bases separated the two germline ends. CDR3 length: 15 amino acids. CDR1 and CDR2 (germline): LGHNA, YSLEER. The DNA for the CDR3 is TGCGCCAGCAGCCTCGACACAAACCGAGGGAATGAGCAGTTCTTC. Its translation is CASSLDTNRGNEQFF.

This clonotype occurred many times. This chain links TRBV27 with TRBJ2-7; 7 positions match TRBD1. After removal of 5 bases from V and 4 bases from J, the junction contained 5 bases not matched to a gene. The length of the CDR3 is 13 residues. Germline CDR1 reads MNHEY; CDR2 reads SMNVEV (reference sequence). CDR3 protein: CASSRDSRYEQYF. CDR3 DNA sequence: TGTGCCAGCAGTAGGGACAGTAGGTACGAGCAGTACTTC.

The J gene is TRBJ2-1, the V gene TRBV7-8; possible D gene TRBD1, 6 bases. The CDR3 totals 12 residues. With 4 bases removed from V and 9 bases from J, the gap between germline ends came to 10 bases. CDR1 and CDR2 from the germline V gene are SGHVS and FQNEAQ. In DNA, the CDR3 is TGTGCCAGCAGCTCCAGGGGTATTGAGCAGTTCTTC. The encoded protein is CASSSRGIEQFF.

The CDR3 bases are TGTGCCAGCAGCTACCCAGCCGGGACTAGCGGGGGGGTCCCTTACAATGAGCAGTTCTTC. Its protein is CASSYPAGTSGGVPYNEQFF. The chain joins TRBV7-2 to TRBJ2-1; TRBD2 aligns across 16 bases. Germline lookup yields CDR1 SGHTA and CDR2 FQGNSA. CDR3 size: 20 residues. With 4 bases clipped from V and 4 bases from J, the junction kept 13 bases outside the gene matches.

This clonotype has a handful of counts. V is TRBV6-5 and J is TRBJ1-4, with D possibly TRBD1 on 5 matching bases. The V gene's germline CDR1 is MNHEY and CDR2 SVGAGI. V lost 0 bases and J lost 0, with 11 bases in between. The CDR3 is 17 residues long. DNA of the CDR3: TGTGCCAGCAGTTACTCGCTCCGGACAACAACTAATGAAAAACTGTTTTTT. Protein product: CASSYSLRTTTNEKLFF.

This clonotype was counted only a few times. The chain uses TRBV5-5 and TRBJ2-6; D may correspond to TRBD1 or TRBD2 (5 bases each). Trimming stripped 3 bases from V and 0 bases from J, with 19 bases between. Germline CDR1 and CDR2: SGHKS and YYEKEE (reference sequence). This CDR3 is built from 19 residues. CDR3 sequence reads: CASSSPVGTYSSGANVLTF. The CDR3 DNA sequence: TGTGCCAGCAGCTCCCCGGTCGGGACGTACAGCTCTGGGGCCAACGTCCTGACTTTC.

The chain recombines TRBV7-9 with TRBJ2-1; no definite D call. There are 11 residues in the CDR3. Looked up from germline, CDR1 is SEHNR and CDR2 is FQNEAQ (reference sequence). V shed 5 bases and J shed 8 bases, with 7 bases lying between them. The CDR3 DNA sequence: TGTGCCAGCAGCCCCTTCCATGAGCAGTTCTTC. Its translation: CASSPFHEQFF. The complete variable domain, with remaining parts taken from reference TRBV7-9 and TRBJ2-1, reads DTGVSQNPRHKITKRGQNVTFRCDPISEHNRLYWYRQTLGQGPEFLTYFQNEAQLEKSRLLSDRFSAERPKGSFSTLEIQRTEQGDSAMYLCASSPFHEQFFGPGTRLTVL.

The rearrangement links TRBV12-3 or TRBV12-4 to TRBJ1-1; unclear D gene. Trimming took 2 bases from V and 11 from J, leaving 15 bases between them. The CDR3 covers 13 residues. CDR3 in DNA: TGTGCCAGCAGTTTATTTCGAGTAGACCGGGCTTTCTTT. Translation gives CASSLFRVDRAFF.

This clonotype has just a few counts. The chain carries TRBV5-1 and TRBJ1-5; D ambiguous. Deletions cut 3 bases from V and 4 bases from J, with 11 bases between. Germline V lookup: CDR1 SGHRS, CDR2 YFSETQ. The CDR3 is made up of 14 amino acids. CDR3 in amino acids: CASSYDGWNQPQHF. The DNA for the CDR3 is TGCGCCAGCAGCTATGACGGATGGAATCAGCCCCAGCATTTT.

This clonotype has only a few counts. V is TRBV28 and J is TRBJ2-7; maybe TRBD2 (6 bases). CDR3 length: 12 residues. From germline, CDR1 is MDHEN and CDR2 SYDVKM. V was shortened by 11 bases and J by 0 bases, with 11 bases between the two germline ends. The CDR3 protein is CAAGDSSYEQYF. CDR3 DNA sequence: TGTGCCGCCGGGGACTCCTCCTACGAGCAGTACTTC.

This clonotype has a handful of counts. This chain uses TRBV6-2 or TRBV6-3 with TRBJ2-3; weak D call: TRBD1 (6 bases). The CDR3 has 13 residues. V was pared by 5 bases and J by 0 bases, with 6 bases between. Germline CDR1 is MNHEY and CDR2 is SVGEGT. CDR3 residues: CASSGQSTDTQYF. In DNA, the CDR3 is TGTGCCAGCAGTGGACAGAGCACAGATACGCAGTATTTT.

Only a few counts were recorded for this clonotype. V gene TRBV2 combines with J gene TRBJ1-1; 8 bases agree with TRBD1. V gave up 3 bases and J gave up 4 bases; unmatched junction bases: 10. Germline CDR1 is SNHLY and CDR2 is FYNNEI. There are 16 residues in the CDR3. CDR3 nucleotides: TGTGCCAGCAGTGACGGGACAGGATCCTCCTCCACTGAAGCTTTCTTT. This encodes CASSDGTGSSSTEAFF.

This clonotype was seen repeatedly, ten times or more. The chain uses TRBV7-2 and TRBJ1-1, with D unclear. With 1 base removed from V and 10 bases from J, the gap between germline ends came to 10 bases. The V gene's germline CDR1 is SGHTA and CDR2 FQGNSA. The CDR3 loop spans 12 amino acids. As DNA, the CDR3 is TGTGCCAGCAGCTTAGGACCAGCTAGAGCTTTCTTT. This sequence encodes CASSLGPARAFF.

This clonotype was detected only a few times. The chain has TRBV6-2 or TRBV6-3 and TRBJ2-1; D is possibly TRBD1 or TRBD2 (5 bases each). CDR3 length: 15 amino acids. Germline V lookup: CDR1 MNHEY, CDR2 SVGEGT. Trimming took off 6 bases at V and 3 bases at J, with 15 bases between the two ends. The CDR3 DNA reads TGTGCCAGCAGGGAACCGGGACCTTACTACAATGAGCAGTTCTTC. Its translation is CASREPGPYYNEQFF.

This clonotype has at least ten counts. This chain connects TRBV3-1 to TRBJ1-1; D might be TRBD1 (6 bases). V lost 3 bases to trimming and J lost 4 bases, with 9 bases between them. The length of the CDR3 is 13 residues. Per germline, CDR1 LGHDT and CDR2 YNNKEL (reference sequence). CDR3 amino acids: CASSQGAPTEAFF. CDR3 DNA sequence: TGTGCCAGCAGCCAGGGGGCGCCCACTGAAGCTTTCTTT.

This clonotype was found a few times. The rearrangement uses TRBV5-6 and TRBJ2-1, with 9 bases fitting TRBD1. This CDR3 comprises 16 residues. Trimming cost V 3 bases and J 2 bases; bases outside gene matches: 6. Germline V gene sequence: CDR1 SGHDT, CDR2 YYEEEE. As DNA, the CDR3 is TGTGCCAGCAGCTGGGGACAGGGTCTAACCTACAATGAGCAGTTCTTC. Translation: CASSWGQGLTYNEQFF.

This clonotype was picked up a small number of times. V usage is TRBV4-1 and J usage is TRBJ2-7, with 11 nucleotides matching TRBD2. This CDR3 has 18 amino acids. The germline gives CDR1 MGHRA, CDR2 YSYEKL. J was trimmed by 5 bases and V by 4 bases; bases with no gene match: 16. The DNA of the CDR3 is TGCGCCAGCAGCCTCCGACTAGCGGGAAATACCTGGGGCGACGAGCAGTACTTC. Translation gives CASSLRLAGNTWGDEQYF.